Following are 6 T cell receptor beta chains from one sample sequenced in a study of cytomegalovirus exposure and HLA in healthy donors. The study ran its PCR with 60 Vbeta and 13 Jbeta primers. Measured with immunoSEQ multiplex PCR; TCRdb has only the in-frame clones, and not every one. The repertoire has under 150,000 clones, 65% to 85% of them found once; the top ten carry more than 0.75%. The sequenced sample was PBMCs. The origin of the receptors is a man aged 18 to 30 in good health and CMV-seronegative.

This chain joins TRBV7-6 and TRBJ2-1, with TRBD1 as a possible D gene (5 bases). The V end was cut by 1 base, the J end by 0 bases, with 10 bases between. Per the germline V gene, CDR1 is SGHVS and CDR2 is FNYEAQ. The CDR3 is made up of 16 amino acids. CDR3: CASSLGTTNSYNEQFF. The CDR3 DNA is TGTGCCAGCAGCTTAGGGACAACGAACTCCTACAATGAGCAGTTCTTC.

The CDR3 region is CATSRDRGSGQPQHF. CDR3 nucleotides: TGTGCCACCAGCAGAGATCGGGGTAGCGGTCAGCCCCAGCATTTT. This chain joins TRBV15 and TRBJ1-5; D gene uncertain. CDR3 length equals 15 residues. Germline V gives CDR1 LNHNV, CDR2 YYDKDF (reference sequence). Trimming took off 0 bases at V and 6 bases at J, with 12 bases between the two ends.

This chain connects TRBV28 to TRBJ2-6, with unresolved D. The CDR3 has 14 amino acids. The germline gives CDR1 MDHEN, CDR2 SYDVKM. V lost 3 bases and J 1 base, leaving 4 bases between the germline ends. CDR3 DNA: TGTGCCAGCAGTTTTAGTTCTGGGGCCAACGTCCTGACTTTC. Translating gives CASSFSSGANVLTF. The whole variable domain, filled in from reference TRBV28 and TRBJ2-6, reads DVKVTQSSRYLVKRTGEKVFLECVQDMDHENMFWYRQDPGLGLRLIYFSYDVKMKEKGDIPEGYSVSREKKERFSLILESASTNQTSMYLCASSFSSGANVLTFGAGSRLTVL.

The rearrangement joins TRBV7-2 to TRBJ2-7; TRBD2 aligns across 8 bases. The CDR3 covers 16 residues. Looked up from germline, CDR1 is SGHTA and CDR2 is FQGNSA. Germline trimming cut 1 base from V and 0 bases from J; bases unmatched to any gene: 5. This CDR3 reads CASSLDAGGVSYEQYF. The CDR3 DNA follows: TGTGCCAGCAGCTTAGATGCGGGGGGTGTCTCCTACGAGCAGTACTTC. Full variable domain (outside the CDR3, taken from reference TRBV7-2 and TRBJ2-7): GAGVSQSPSNKVTEKGKDVELRCDPISGHTALYWYRQSLGQGLEFLIYFQGNSAPDKSGLPSDRFSAERTGGSVSTLTIQRTQQEDSAVYLCASSLDAGGVSYEQYFGPGTRLTVT.

This chain links TRBV7-9 with TRBJ2-5, with D unclear. Germline CDR1 reads SEHNR; CDR2 reads FQNEAQ (reference sequence). The CDR3 is 15 amino acids. V was pared by 4 bases and J by 0 bases, with 12 bases between. Here the CDR3 DNA reads TGTGCCAGCAGCTCCGAAGCCTTCTACCAAGAGACCCAGTACTTC. Translated: CASSSEAFYQETQYF.

The chain employs TRBV6-1 and TRBJ2-3, with D tentatively TRBD1 (7 bases). The germline V gene encodes CDR1 MNHNS and CDR2 SASEGT. Trimming shortened V by 3 bases and J by 2 bases, and 21 bases separated the two germline ends. The CDR3 contains 18 residues. For the CDR3, the DNA is TGTGCCAGCAGTGATAGTGTGGCAGGGGGGTTTTTCACAGATACGCAGTATTTT. Protein: CASSDSVAGGFFTDTQYF.